What follows are 13 T cell receptor beta chains derived from one specimen sequenced in a study of shared clonotypes between healthy human individuals. Repertoires were generated with immunoSEQ multiplex PCR, while TCRdb's copy carries only in-frame clones and drops some. The table shows roughly 2.4 million clones, with 95% occurring only once. The sequencing sample was made of naive CD4+ T cells sorted from blood. The subset denotes: CD45RA+ positively selected. The receptor source for this set is a man aged 18 to 30 in good health.

Turning to this clone: Within the sample, other DNA sequences also encode this same CDR3. This chain links TRBV20-1 with TRBJ2-7, with a tentative D call TRBD1 (5 bases). The CDR3 is made up of 11 amino acids. Per germline, CDR1 DFQATT and CDR2 SNEGSKA (reference sequence). V was clipped by 4 bases and J by 3 bases, with 7 bases between them. This CDR3 is CSANQGYEQYF. The CDR3 region has the DNA TGCAGTGCTAATCAGGGCTACGAGCAGTACTTC.

A word on this clone: The sample has other DNA sequences that encode this CDR3 too. The V gene is TRBV5-1, the J gene TRBJ1-1, with D unresolved. The CDR3 totals 14 residues. Trimming shortened V by 0 bases and J by 4 bases, and 10 bases separated the two germline ends. CDR1 is SGHRS, CDR2 YFSETQ, per germline. The CDR3 nucleotides read TGCGCCAGCAGCTTGGAGGGATTCGGCACTGAAGCTTTCTTT. The encoded protein is CASSLEGFGTEAFF.

As for this clone: Other DNA sequences in this specimen translate into the identical CDR3. The chain recombines TRBV2 with TRBJ1-1; unclear D gene. CDR1 is SNHLY, CDR2 FYNNEI, per germline. The CDR3 consists of 13 residues. V was clipped by 8 bases and J by 0 bases, with 10 bases between them. The DNA of the CDR3 is TGTGCCAGCTCAACGGCCATGAACACTGAAGCTTTCTTT. It translates to CASSTAMNTEAFF. Full variable domain (rest looked up from reference TRBV2 and TRBJ1-1): EPEVTQTPSHQVTQMGQEVILRCVPISNHLYFYWYRQILGQKVEFLVSFYNNEISEKSEIFDDQFSVERPDGSNFTLKIRSTKLEDSAMYFCASSTAMNTEAFFGQGTRLTVV.

This chain links TRBV7-5 with TRBJ1-2. TRBV7-5 is listed as a pseudogene. CDR3 length: 11 residues. Here the CDR3 reads CARSFECDYTF. CDR3 DNA sequence: TGTGCCAGAAGCTTTGAGTGCGACTACACCTTC.

Points on this clone: Other DNA sequences of this sample code for an identical CDR3. This chain joins TRBV6-5 and TRBJ2-7, with D perhaps matching TRBD1 (6 bases). This CDR3 has 15 amino acids. Trimming removed 0 bases at V and 4 bases at J, with 13 bases between. Germline CDR1 and CDR2: MNHEY and SVGAGI. In DNA form, the CDR3 reads TGTGCCAGCAGTTACTCGCCCAGGGGATCATACGAGCAGTACTTC. The encoded protein is CASSYSPRGSYEQYF.

The chain combines TRBV7-9 with TRBJ2-1; TRBD2 matches 11 bases. Looked up from germline, CDR1 is SEHNR and CDR2 is FQNEAQ (reference sequence). The length of the CDR3 is 12 residues. CDR3 sequence reads: CASGGANNEQFF. Here the CDR3 DNA reads TGTGCTAGCGGGGGGGCGAACAATGAGCAGTTCTTC.

The V and J genes are TRBV6-1 and TRBJ1-5; weak D call: TRBD1 (5 bases). Germline CDR1 is MNHNS and CDR2 is SASEGT. This CDR3 region has 16 residues. Trimming removed 0 bases from V and 3 bases from J, with 12 bases in between. CDR3 sequence reads: CASSEAGTGANQPQHF. The CDR3, as DNA: TGTGCCAGCAGTGAAGCGGGTACAGGTGCCAATCAGCCCCAGCATTTT.

This clone has only one observation. Other DNA sequences from this sample encode an identical CDR3 as well. The V and J genes are TRBV15 and TRBJ1-6; D call uncertain. Germline assignment: CDR1 LNHNV and CDR2 YYDKDF (reference sequence). The CDR3 covers 14 residues. With 0 bases removed from V and 5 bases from J, the gap between germline ends came to 5 bases. CDR3 coding DNA: TGTGCCACCAGCAGAGATAGGGATAATTCACCCCTCCACTTT. Protein sequence: CATSRDRDNSPLHF. Full variable domain (rest looked up from reference TRBV15 and TRBJ1-6): DAMVIQNPRYQVTQFGKPVTLSCSQTLNHNVMYWYQQKSSQAPKLLFHYYDKDFNNEADTPDNFQSRRPNTSFCFLDIRSPGLGDTAMYLCATSRDRDNSPLHFGNGTRLTVT.

This clone occurred once. This chain connects TRBV20-1 to TRBJ1-1, with D perhaps matching TRBD1 (5 bases). The CDR3 runs 11 residues. The germline V gene encodes CDR1 DFQATT and CDR2 SNEGSKA (reference sequence). Trimming cost V 3 bases and J 8 bases, with 10 bases left between them. CDR3 region: CSASPQEEAFF. The CDR3 DNA reads TGCAGTGCTAGCCCACAGGAAGAAGCTTTCTTT.

Points on this clone: One junction end does not reproduce the germline sequence, and a read error may be involved. The chain couples TRBV9 to TRBJ2-5; 7 positions match TRBD2. This CDR3 region has 12 residues. Germline CDR1 and CDR2: SGDLS and YYNGEE. The CDR3 DNA reads as TGTGCCAGCAGCGGCCGGGACTACACCCTGTACTTC. Its translation is CASSGRDYTLYF.

This clone appeared once. J is TRBJ2-7 and V is TRBV2, with TRBD1 identical over 10 bases. This CDR3 comprises 16 residues. J was trimmed by 6 bases and V by 6 bases; bases with no gene match: 14. CDR1 is SNHLY and CDR2 is FYNNEI in the germline V gene. The CDR3 loop is CASRPDRGLLFSEQYF. CDR3 nucleotides: TGTGCCAGCAGACCCGACAGGGGGCTACTTTTTTCCGAGCAGTACTTC.

J is TRBJ2-5 and V is TRBV5-4, with D perhaps TRBD1 (6 bases). The V gene's germline CDR1 is SGHNT and CDR2 YYREEE (reference sequence). Trimming stripped 4 bases from V and 1 base from J, with 17 bases between. This CDR3 contains 16 residues. The chain's CDR3 is CASSNGQGTLQETQYF. The CDR3 DNA follows: TGTGCCAGCAGCAATGGCCAGGGGACGCTCCAAGAGACCCAGTACTTC.

The CDR3 region is CASRYRGRSYEQYF. The CDR3 DNA sequence: TGTGCCAGCAGATACAGAGGTCGGTCCTACGAGCAGTACTTC. The chain combines TRBV13 with TRBJ2-7; D gene uncertain. Germline CDR1 is PRHDT and CDR2 is FYEKMQ (reference sequence). The CDR3 covers 14 residues. Trimming pared 6 bases from V and 1 base from J, leaving 13 bases between.